This passage covers 23 T cell receptor beta chains from one sample sequenced in a study of shared clonotypes between healthy human individuals. TCRdb's table, derived via immunoSEQ multiplex PCR, lists solely in-frame clones and lacks some. This table holds approximately 640,000 clones, approximately 75% found once. The sample was memory CD4+ T cells sorted from blood. The subset: CD45RA-negative fraction. These receptors were collected from a woman aged 25-40 years in good health.

J is TRBJ1-5 and V is TRBV19; TRBD1 is a possible D gene (6 bases). The CDR3 loop spans 14 amino acids. The V and J ends lost 5 bases and 9 bases respectively, with 17 bases between them. CDR1 and CDR2 (germline): LNHDA, SQIVND (reference sequence). The CDR3 DNA reads as TGTGCCAGTAGTTTTGTGGGGGCCCATTGGCCCCAGCATTTT. Protein: CASSFVGAHWPQHF.

This clone appeared a few times. The J gene is TRBJ2-5, the V gene TRBV29-1, with 9 bases aligning to TRBD1. Germline assignment: CDR1 SQVTM and CDR2 ANQGSEA. The CDR3 has 15 amino acids. After removal of 6 bases from V and 0 bases from J, the junction contained 8 bases not matched to a gene. For the CDR3, the DNA is TGCAGCGTGAAGGGGACAGGGATAAACCAAGAGACCCAGTACTTC. This codes for CSVKGTGINQETQYF.

The chain couples TRBV4-2 to TRBJ1-1; D not certain. V was pared by 1 base and J by 6 bases, with 15 bases between. Germline loops: CDR1 LGHNA, CDR2 YNFKEQ. The CDR3 contains 15 residues. CDR3 in DNA: TGTGCCAGCAGCCAAGTCGTGGACGCAAGAGCTGAAGCTTTCTTT. The encoded protein is CASSQVVDARAEAFF.

The chain is built from TRBV7-2 and TRBJ2-7, with 10 nucleotides matching TRBD2. Germline loops: CDR1 SGHTA, CDR2 FQGNSA. After removal of 3 bases from V and 1 base from J, the junction contained 3 bases not matched to a gene. The CDR3 has 15 amino acids. The chain's CDR3 is CASSFLAGESYEQYF. The CDR3 DNA reads TGTGCCAGCAGCTTTCTAGCGGGAGAATCCTACGAGCAGTACTTC.

The V gene is TRBV5-1, the J gene TRBJ2-3; 16 positions agree with TRBD2. The CDR3 runs 16 residues. Unmatched junction bases numbered 7, after V lost 6 bases and J lost 6 bases. Per germline, CDR1 SGHRS and CDR2 YFSETQ. The CDR3 DNA is TGCGCCAGCACCGGGACTAGCGGGAGGGTCGGGGATACGCAGTATTTT. Translated: CASTGTSGRVGDTQYF.

The rearrangement joins TRBV27 to TRBJ1-1; no reliable D call. This CDR3 has 15 amino acids. Per the germline V gene, CDR1 is MNHEY and CDR2 is SMNVEV (reference sequence). The V gene lost 5 bases and the J gene lost 5 bases, with 18 bases spanning the gap. CDR3 region: CASSTLGQGITEAFF. The DNA of the CDR3 is TGTGCCAGCAGTACCCTGGGCCAAGGGATAACTGAAGCTTTCTTT.

The rearrangement uses TRBV28 and TRBJ2-7; TRBD1 agrees at 9 bases. J was trimmed by 5 bases and V by 2 bases; bases with no gene match: 7. Germline V lookup: CDR1 MDHEN, CDR2 SYDVKM. CDR3 size: 15 residues. The CDR3 bases are TGTGCCAGCAGTTTAAGCGGACAGGGGTCCCACGAGCAGTACTTC. Its translation: CASSLSGQGSHEQYF.

This clone is a singleton in its sample. The CDR3 DNA follows: TGTGCCAGCAGCCCCGACGGGCTGCCCGAGCAGTACTTC. The encoded protein is CASSPDGLPEQYF. The chain couples TRBV7-9 to TRBJ2-7; no clear D gene. V was pared by 5 bases and J by 6 bases, with 14 bases between. CDR3 length: 13 amino acids. Germline loops: CDR1 SEHNR, CDR2 FQNEAQ (reference sequence).

The chain links TRBV4-1 to TRBJ2-7; possible D gene TRBD2, 5 bases. The CDR3 runs to 12 residues. Germline V gives CDR1 MGHRA, CDR2 YSYEKL. Trimming removed 6 bases from V and 5 bases from J, with 11 bases in between. CDR3 residues: CASRGRDNEQYF. CDR3 nucleotides: TGCGCCAGCAGGGGGAGAGATAACGAGCAGTACTTC.

This chain uses TRBV4-1 with TRBJ2-2; D is uncertain. This CDR3 comprises 14 residues. The V end was cut by 4 bases, the J end by 8 bases, with 14 bases between. Germline V CDR1 and CDR2: MGHRA, YSYEKL. DNA of the CDR3: TGCGCCAGCAGCCGGAACCCGGAACAAGGGGAGCTGTTTTTT. It yields the protein CASSRNPEQGELFF.

This clone occurred a few times. J is TRBJ2-1 and V is TRBV28, with TRBD2 identical over 11 bases. CDR1 MDHEN and CDR2 SYDVKM come from the germline V gene. This CDR3 has 13 residues. J was trimmed by 5 bases and V by 11 bases; bases with no gene match: 5. The CDR3 reads CAGKLAGDNEQFF. CDR3 nucleotide sequence: TGTGCCGGAAAACTAGCGGGAGACAATGAGCAGTTCTTC.

In this sample, this clone turned up a few times. The chain carries TRBV28 and TRBJ2-1; D is possibly TRBD1 (6 bases). The germline gives CDR1 MDHEN, CDR2 SYDVKM. The CDR3 loop spans 15 amino acids. V lost 6 bases and J lost 0, with 12 bases in between. CDR3 bases: TGTGCCAGCAGGGGGGCCGCTAGCTCCTACAATGAGCAGTTCTTC. It encodes CASRGAASSYNEQFF.

The chain links TRBV6-6 to TRBJ2-3, with 9 bases aligning to TRBD2. The CDR3 spans 16 residues. Germline V CDR1 and CDR2: MNHNY, SVGAGI (reference sequence). V trimming: 2 bases; J trimming: 6 bases; junction bases outside the gene matches: 9. The CDR3 sequence is CASSYGASGIGDTQYF. CDR3 sequence (DNA): TGTGCCAGCAGTTACGGAGCTAGCGGGATAGGTGATACGCAGTATTTT.

The chain couples TRBV18 to TRBJ1-2; perhaps TRBD1 as D (6 bases). The CDR3 loop spans 15 amino acids. Germline CDR1 and CDR2: KGHSH and LQKENI. The ends were cut back, 3 bases at V and 5 bases at J, with 16 bases in the middle. CDR3 bases: TGTGCCAGCTCACCTACAGGGCGCCTGGGATATGGCTACACCTTC. This encodes CASSPTGRLGYGYTF.

The chain is built from TRBV5-1 and TRBJ1-2, with 9 bases fitting TRBD1. The CDR3 has 17 residues. J gave up 8 bases and V 4 bases, and 18 bases lay outside the gene matches. Germline V lookup: CDR1 SGHRS, CDR2 YFSETQ. CDR3: CASSHTGTGSPERGYTF. CDR3 nucleotide sequence: TGCGCCAGCAGCCATACCGGGACAGGGTCCCCCGAGAGGGGCTACACCTTC.

V usage is TRBV6-5 and J usage is TRBJ1-1, with TRBD1 matching 8 bases. Germline loops: CDR1 MNHEY, CDR2 SVGAGI. Germline trimming cut 6 bases from V and 0 bases from J; bases unmatched to any gene: 3. The CDR3 is 14 amino acids. The CDR3 loop is CASRRQGMNTEAFF. CDR3 sequence (DNA): TGTGCCAGCAGGAGACAGGGGATGAACACTGAAGCTTTCTTT.

V usage is TRBV6-5 and J usage is TRBJ2-1; 8 bases map to TRBD1. Germline V gene lookup returns CDR1 MNHEY and CDR2 SVGAGI. V gave up 0 bases and J gave up 5 bases; unmatched junction bases: 0. The CDR3 length is 14 residues. The CDR3 here is CASSYSQGDNEQFF. The CDR3 DNA reads TGTGCCAGCAGTTACTCACAGGGGGACAATGAGCAGTTCTTC.

The chain couples TRBV6-6 to TRBJ2-7, with D uncertain. Germline values: CDR1 MNHNY, CDR2 SVGAGI (reference sequence). Trimming shortened V by 0 bases and J by 6 bases, and 15 bases separated the two germline ends. The length of the CDR3 is 15 residues. This chain's CDR3 is CASSYSIGSPVEQYF. The DNA for the CDR3 is TGTGCCAGCAGTTACTCGATAGGTTCGCCCGTCGAGCAGTACTTC.

This clone was observed a handful of times. This chain connects TRBV19 to TRBJ2-1; 14 bases line up with TRBD2. From germline, CDR1 is LNHDA and CDR2 SQIVND (reference sequence). J was trimmed by 0 bases and V by 5 bases; bases with no gene match: 9. The length of the CDR3 is 19 residues. This chain's CDR3 is CASSPSTGTSGSSYNEQFF. CDR3 sequence (DNA): TGTGCCAGTAGTCCTTCTACCGGGACTAGCGGGAGCTCCTACAATGAGCAGTTCTTC. The full variable domain, in which reference TRBV19 and TRBJ2-1 provide the parts outside the CDR3, is DGGITQSPKYLFRKEGQNVTLSCEQNLNHDAMYWYRQDPGQGLRLIYYSQIVNDFQKGDIAEGYSVSREKKESFPLTVTSAQKNPTAFYLCASSPSTGTSGSSYNEQFFGPGTRLTVL.

This rearrangement joins TRBV6-5 to TRBJ2-4, with D possibly matching TRBD1 (6 bases). Germline V CDR1 and CDR2: MNHEY, SVGAGI. The CDR3 runs 15 residues. The ends were cut back, 6 bases at V and 1 base at J, with 13 bases in the middle. CDR3 bases: TGTGCCAGCAGCCCATCTCAGGGGGCCAAAAACATTCAGTACTTC. It translates to CASSPSQGAKNIQYF.

This chain links TRBV28 with TRBJ2-7; a possible D gene is TRBD2 (6 bases). The CDR3 spans 15 residues. Trimming left V 4 bases short and J 0 bases short, with 13 bases between. Looked up from germline, CDR1 is MDHEN and CDR2 is SYDVKM. The CDR3 coding sequence is TGTGCCAGCAGTTCGGAGGGATTGAGCTCCTACGAGCAGTACTTC. It yields the protein CASSSEGLSSYEQYF.

The CDR3: CACQINSNNEQFF. CDR3 bases: TGTGCCTGCCAAATAAACAGTAACAATGAGCAGTTCTTC. V is TRBV30 and J is TRBJ2-1; D gene unclear. Deletions cut 6 bases from V and 5 bases from J, with 14 bases between. Germline CDR1 and CDR2: GTSNPN and SVGIG (reference sequence). The CDR3 length is 13 residues.

The chain has TRBV5-4 and TRBJ2-3, with TRBD2 matching 11 bases. CDR3 length equals 16 residues. V was pared by 1 base and J by 6 bases, with 7 bases of the junction left unmatched. Germline V lookup: CDR1 SGHNT, CDR2 YYREEE (reference sequence). CDR3 in amino acids: CASSLPTSGVLDTQYF. The CDR3 DNA reads TGTGCCAGCAGCTTGCCGACTAGCGGGGTACTGGATACGCAGTATTTT.